This entry describes one TCR beta chain. In its sample, this clone was seen a few times. Its antigen is currently not known. No much larger clone is present one base from it, and per-base qualities are unavailable. These data belong to a study of CD8+ T cells in alopecia areata listed by TCRdb under 2018. Broadly, across the study: The treated patients took part in an open-label pilot trial in which moderate-to-severe alopecia areata was treated with oral tofacitinib at 5 to 10 mg twice daily. RNA was extracted with the PAXgene miRNA kit for fixed scalp, the miRNeasy kit for PBMCs, and the RNeasy kit for mouse skin. Human TCRbeta sequencing covered scalp tissue and sorted CD4+ and CD8+ peripheral blood T cells from patchy and totalis/universalis alopecia areata patients and healthy controls. Tofacitinib was given for 6 to 18 months, followed by 6 months of follow-up off drug to assess delayed response and recurrence. To study T cell clonal expansion in alopecia areata, the researchers applied high-throughput TCRbeta sequencing to both the C3H/HeJ mouse model and human patients. Disease severity in treated patients was measured with the SALT score, which quantifies the percentage of affected scalp surface area. Scalp clonality was compared across normal scalp (n=4), patchy alopecia areata scalp (n=8), and alopecia totalis/universalis scalp (n=8). immunoSEQ multiplex PCR using 35 Vbeta forward primers and 13 Jbeta reverse primers was used to amplify TCRbeta CDR3 regions. Biopsies were taken from tofacitinib-treated patients at baseline and again at 4 and 24 weeks into treatment, and several of those patients also had a later scalp biopsy. General findings and caveats noted by the study authors: TCR sequences shared between patients were less clear than in mice, possibly partly because of HLA diversity in the patient population. Scalp TCR repertoire analysis is complicated because resident alphabeta T cells in normal human skin are also sequenced, whereas mouse skin is dominated by gammadelta T cells. With tofacitinib, both scalp clonality and the number of expanded CD8+ clones among the top 100 scalp clones went down significantly. Many expanded lesional clones persisted in scalp and blood during tofacitinib treatment, which may partly explain relapse after stopping treatment. Compared with normal scalp, lesional scalp had higher clonality and more expanded CD8+ clones, particularly in alopecia totalis/universalis, a pattern that suggests antigenic drive. The treated cohort was small, with a single nonresponder, so links between baseline CD8+ expansion and response need larger studies.

The CDR3 holds 17 amino acids from the cysteine to the phenylalanine. Solely the CDR3 DNA is kept, with 51 bases framed from the first base. The germline V end is reduced by 4 bases and the J end by 6 bases; junction bases left unmatched: 17. CDR1 and CDR2, per the germline V gene, are SQVTM and ANQGSEA. The method was the immunoSEQ multiplex PCR assay. For TCR sequencing, RNA was extracted from every sample and reverse transcribed into cDNA to serve as template. First-strand cDNA was synthesized with SuperScript III using a 2:1 mix of oligo-dT and random hexamers. A synthetic immune receptor repertoire was used to assess amplification bias, and residual bias was removed computationally. In the source study's methods: Raw reads were preprocessed to remove errors, and CDR3 was defined by IMGT conventions from the conserved cysteine to phenylalanine. To get clonality, Shannon entropy was normalized by log2 of the number of productive unique TCRs and the result was subtracted from 1. Whether scalp clones were CD4 or CD8 was inferred by matching scalp TCRbeta sequences against CD4 and CD8 repertoires sorted from blood. In TCRdb, the immuneACCESS table is reduced to in-frame sequences with V and J assigned. These tables do not hold every clone; where another copy was compared, an unresolved V gene accounts for under half, and the others remain unexplained. Clone size and V and J calls were adopted from that table, with D and trimming inferred from the DNA. The sample includes roughly 210,000 clones, with less than 50% observed a single time. Over 2.5% of the sample is in the top ten clones.

This sample's treatment or condition label indicates: oral pan-JAK inhibitor, 5-10 mg twice daily. From alopecia areata patients, peripheral blood was collected along with lesional scalp punch biopsies. PBMCs were isolated by density centrifugation and stained for CD3, CD4 and CD8, after which CD4+ and CD8+ T cells were sorted on a FACSAria. This specimen was CD4+ T cells sorted from blood, taken at approximately week 37, from a patient treated with tofacitinib. Recombination joined TRBV29-1 with TRBJ2-1, with 8 bases matching TRBD2. The TCR comes from a human donor with alopecia areata. CDR3 sequence: CSVAVSSGGRRSNEQFF. Here is the DNA: TGCAGCGTTGCCGTTTCGAGCGGGGGCAGACGGAGCAATGAGCAGTTCTTC.